These T cell receptor beta chains were read from a single sample in a study of shared clonotypes between healthy human individuals. The data were produced by immunoSEQ multiplex PCR, yet TCRdb's version contains in-frame clones alone and is incomplete. The data contain some 1 million clones, around four fifths of them singletons. Material: memory CD4+ T cells sorted from blood. Receptor source: a man aged 18 to 30 in good health. Each CDR3 is given with its conserved first and last residue. A D gene is named only where the DNA matches it firmly. Not every row has a clone size; where given, it reads once, few, many or a size class.

clone_size	v_call	j_call	d_call	cdr3_aa	cdr3_nt
-	TRBV12-1	TRBJ2-1	-	CASPGRQGKFF	TGTGCCAGTCCCGGTAGACAGGGAAAGTTCTTC
-	TRBV7-9	TRBJ1-1	-	CASSLEGLGRTEAFF	TGTGCCAGCAGCTTAGAGGGCCTCGGGAGGACTGAAGCTTTCTTT
-	TRBV7-2	TRBJ2-7	-	CASSGHGGSYEQYF	TGTGCCAGCAGCGGACATGGGGGCTCCTACGAGCAGTACTTC
few	TRBV7-2	TRBJ2-7	TRBD1	CASSLRDSSYEQYF	TGTGCCAGCAGCTTACGGGACAGCTCCTACGAGCAGTACTTC
-	TRBV10-2	TRBJ2-7	TRBD2	CASTPTSGRDEQYF	TGCGCCAGCACACCGACTAGCGGGAGGGACGAGCAGTACTTC
-	TRBV7-2	TRBJ2-3	TRBD2	CASSRTGTSGDTQYF	TGTGCCAGCAGTCGGACCGGGACTAGCGGAGATACGCAGTATTTT
-	TRBV18	TRBJ2-7	-	CASSYVTYEQYF	TGTGCCAGCTCCTACGTCACCTACGAGCAGTACTTC
-	TRBV18	TRBJ2-7	TRBD1	CASSPPTNRGIHEQYF	TGTGCCAGCTCACCCCCTACCAACAGGGGAATCCACGAGCAGTACTTC
-	TRBV6-1	TRBJ2-2	TRBD2	CASSGLGKPGELFF	TGTGCCAGCTCGGGACTAGGCAAACCCGGGGAGCTGTTTTTT
-	TRBV28	TRBJ1-1	-	CAILQNTEAFF	TGTGCGATATTACAAAACACTGAAGCTTTCTTT
few	TRBV7-2	TRBJ2-1	TRBD1	CASSLGQGLHNEQFF	TGTGCCAGCAGCTTAGGACAGGGTCTCCACAATGAGCAGTTCTTC
-	TRBV5-4	TRBJ2-5	TRBD1	CASSAPGQGETQYF	TGTGCCAGCAGCGCTCCGGGACAGGGAGAGACCCAGTACTTC
once	TRBV10-3	TRBJ1-3	-	CAIRTGTGLENTIYF	TGTGCCATCAGAACCGGAACAGGGCTCGAAAACACCATATATTTT
-	TRBV4-1	TRBJ2-1	-	CASSHARENEQFF	TGCGCCAGCAGCCACGCGAGGGAGAATGAGCAGTTCTTC
few	TRBV27	TRBJ1-4	-	CASSSQPQGKLFF	TGTGCCAGCAGTTCCCAACCACAGGGAAAACTGTTTTTT
once	TRBV6-1	TRBJ2-7	TRBD1	CASSEGQVSYEQYF	TGTGCCAGCAGTGAGGGACAGGTCTCCTACGAGCAGTACTTC
-	TRBV6-5	TRBJ2-6	-	CASSRGSGANVLTF	TGTGCCAGCAGCAGGGGTTCCGGGGCCAACGTCCTGACTTTC
-	TRBV5-1	TRBJ2-4	-	CASSSGGQTKNIQYF	TGCGCCAGCAGCTCCGGCGGCCAGACCAAAAACATTCAGTACTTC
-	TRBV18	TRBJ1-5	TRBD1	CASSPGTAGNQPQHF	TGTGCCAGCTCACCGGGGACAGCTGGCAATCAGCCCCAGCATTTT
-	TRBV5-1	TRBJ2-2	TRBD2	CASSLATSGRSGELFF	TGCGCCAGCAGCTTGGCGACTAGCGGGAGGAGCGGGGAGCTGTTTTTT
-	TRBV10-1	TRBJ1-3	-	CAKSGRSGNTIYF	TGCGCCAAGTCAGGCCGGTCTGGAAACACCATATATTTT
-	TRBV6-5	TRBJ1-3	-	CASSYTGPHSGNTIYF	TGTGCCAGCAGTTATACCGGGCCTCACTCTGGAAACACCATATATTTT
few	TRBV29-1	TRBJ1-1	-	CSVEGLRTGF	TGCAGCGTCGAGGGGCTACGGACGGGCTTT
-	TRBV2	TRBJ1-6	-	CASSGGTALGPLHF	TGTGCCAGCAGTGGGGGGACGGCCCTAGGGCCCCTCCACTTT
-	TRBV9	TRBJ2-7	-	CASSVQGSSYEQYF	TGTGCCAGCAGCGTTCAGGGGAGCTCCTACGAGCAGTACTTC
once	TRBV4-1	TRBJ2-5	-	CASAAGWKETQYF	TGCGCCAGCGCGGCGGGGTGGAAAGAGACCCAGTACTTC
-	TRBV6-5	TRBJ1-4	-	CASSPHQAGNEKLFF	TGTGCCAGCAGTCCCCACCAGGCTGGTAATGAAAAACTGTTTTTT
many	TRBV5-1	TRBJ2-2	TRBD2	CASRRGVSGSLPGELFF	TGCGCCAGCAGGCGAGGGGTAAGCGGGAGTTTACCCGGGGAGCTGTTTTTT
-	TRBV28	TRBJ1-2	-	CASSATAHYGYTF	TGTGCCAGCAGCGCGACAGCTCACTATGGCTACACCTTC
-	TRBV4-3	TRBJ2-3	-	CASSQDPRLTDTQYF	TGCGCCAGCAGCCAAGATCCGAGACTCACAGATACGCAGTATTTT
-	TRBV18	TRBJ2-3	-	CASSPTGDTQYF	TGTGCCAGCTCACCAACAGGGGATACGCAGTATTTT
-	TRBV6-5	TRBJ1-5	TRBD1	CASSYGQGYQPQHF	TGTGCCAGCAGTTATGGACAGGGTTACCAGCCCCAGCATTTT
-	TRBV18	TRBJ1-1	-	CASSPYNGFKAEAFF	TGTGCCAGCTCACCATACAATGGATTTAAGGCTGAAGCTTTCTTT
-	TRBV5-4	TRBJ1-4	-	CASSLGSRDEKLFF	TGTGCCAGCAGCTTGGGTTCCAGGGATGAAAAACTGTTTTTT
-	TRBV6-4	TRBJ1-6	TRBD1	CASSDPTGWDHSPLHF	TGTGCCAGCAGTGATCCGACAGGGTGGGATCATTCACCCCTCCACTTT